The 4 T cell receptor beta chains below come from one sample, sequenced in a study of beta chain features in type 1 diabetes. Investigators reverse transcribed all isolated RNA, so they sequenced expressed TCRB transcripts. Here immunoSEQ multiplex PCR was the method, and the copy in TCRdb shows in-frame clones only, minus some. Counted here are under 950,000 clones, around a sixth occurring once; the ten biggest clones make up about 0.025%. Sample: naive CD4+ T cells from blood. These receptors originate from a woman between 18 and 30 years old in good health.

The V and J genes are TRBV6-5 and TRBJ1-2; no clear D. Germline V gene data show CDR1 as MNHEY and CDR2 as SVGAGI. CDR3 length equals 15 residues. With 10 bases removed from V and 0 bases from J, the gap between germline ends came to 18 bases. Here the CDR3 DNA reads TGTGCCACCAAGACCAGGACGGGATCTAACTATGGCTACACCTTC. It yields the protein CATKTRTGSNYGYTF.

The V and J genes are TRBV11-2 and TRBJ2-2; 7 nucleotides line up with TRBD1. Germline CDR1 reads SGHAT; CDR2 reads FQNNGV. With 6 bases clipped from V and 0 bases from J, the junction kept 7 bases outside the gene matches. The CDR3 has 16 residues. The CDR3 loop reads CASRQTGATNTGELFF. CDR3 sequence (DNA): TGTGCCAGCAGACAAACAGGGGCCACGAACACCGGGGAGCTGTTTTTT. The full variable domain, in which reference TRBV11-2 and TRBJ2-2 provide the parts outside the CDR3, is EAGVAQSPRYKIIEKRQSVAFWCNPISGHATLYWYQQILGQGPKLLIQFQNNGVVDDSQLPKDRFSAERLKGVDSTLKIQPAKLEDSAVYLCASRQTGATNTGELFFGEGSRLTVL.

This chain joins TRBV28 and TRBJ2-7; D is possibly TRBD1 (6 bases). Trimming removed 3 bases from V and 4 bases from J, with 16 bases in between. CDR1 is MDHEN and CDR2 is SYDVKM in the germline V gene. CDR3 length: 15 residues. CDR3 DNA sequence: TGTGCCAGCAGTTTCCAGGGGACGCTACTTTACGAGCAGTACTTC. Its translation is CASSFQGTLLYEQYF.

This rearrangement joins TRBV4-1 to TRBJ2-1; D may match TRBD1 or TRBD2 (5 bases each). The V gene's germline CDR1 is MGHRA and CDR2 YSYEKL. V lost 0 bases to trimming and J lost 12 bases, with 18 bases between them. The CDR3 consists of 15 residues. CDR3 loop: CASSQDQGSASRQFF. The CDR3 DNA sequence: TGCGCCAGCAGCCAAGATCAGGGTTCGGCTAGCCGGCAGTTCTTC.